This T cell receptor beta chain was captured in a study of patients and donors after allogeneic stem cell transplantation. TCRdb recomputed calls from the RT-PCR reads with MiXCR, one row per CDR3 protein. This table holds about a million distinct CDR3 sequences, about 20% found once. The CDR3 is made up of 17 amino acids. The V gene's germline CDR1 is MGHDK and CDR2 SYGVNS. With 0 bases removed from V and 5 bases from J, the gap between germline ends came to 16 bases. This TCR was recovered from a human donor who was either an allogeneic HSCT recipient or a stem cell or donor lymphocyte infusion donor (not recorded which). It is not recorded whose cells these are; they may come from a transplant donor. Material for sequencing was blood, either unsorted or a sorted T cell fraction (not recorded which). The rearrangement links TRBV25-1 to TRBJ1-4; possibly TRBD1 for D (6 bases). CDR3 sequence: CASSEYSLGTLNEKLFF. The DNA of the CDR3 is TGTGCCAGCAGTGAATATAGTTTAGGGACACTAAATGAAAAACTGTTTTTT. Based on the CDR3 plus reference TRBV25-1 and TRBJ1-4, the full variable domain is EADIYQTPRYLVIGTGKKITLECSQTMGHDKMYWYQQDPGMELHLIHYSYGVNSTEKGDLSSESTVSRIRTEHFPLTLESARPSHTSQYLCASSEYSLGTLNEKLFFGSGTQLSVL.